A single sample is the source of the 9 T cell receptor beta chains below, sequenced in a study of cytomegalovirus exposure and HLA in healthy donors. A multiplex PCR was run with 60 Vbeta primers and 13 Jbeta primers. Here immunoSEQ multiplex PCR was the method, and the copy in TCRdb shows in-frame clones only, minus some. This sample has over 150,000 clones; over 75% occur once, and the top ten carry roughly 3%. What was sequenced was PBMCs. The source is a woman in her 30s in good health and CMV-seronegative.

The chain combines TRBV7-2 with TRBJ2-3, with 10 bases identical to TRBD1. The CDR3 consists of 17 residues. Germline V gives CDR1 SGHTA, CDR2 FQGNSA. Trimming removed 5 bases from V and 7 bases from J; junction bases left unmatched: 15. CDR3 DNA: TGTGCCAGCAGCCCCCTACCGGGACAGGGGAAGGGAAATACGCAGTATTTT. Its protein is CASSPLPGQGKGNTQYF. Together with reference TRBV7-2 and TRBJ2-3, the CDR3 gives the full variable domain: GAGVSQSPSNKVTEKGKDVELRCDPISGHTALYWYRQSLGQGLEFLIYFQGNSAPDKSGLPSDRFSAERTGGSVSTLTIQRTQQEDSAVYLCASSPLPGQGKGNTQYFGPGTRLTVL.

This clone was found a few times. The chain has TRBV7-2 and TRBJ1-1; D remains ambiguous. In germline, CDR1 is SGHTA, CDR2 FQGNSA. This CDR3 contains 14 residues. Trimming left V 2 bases short and J 10 bases short, with 17 bases between. The CDR3 region has the DNA TGTGCCAGCAGCTTACCGGTCGCCCGACTGGGAGCTTTCTTT. It codes for CASSLPVARLGAFF. The whole variable domain, filled in from reference TRBV7-2 and TRBJ1-1, reads GAGVSQSPSNKVTEKGKDVELRCDPISGHTALYWYRQSLGQGLEFLIYFQGNSAPDKSGLPSDRFSAERTGGSVSTLTIQRTQQEDSAVYLCASSLPVARLGAFFGQGTRLTVV.

This chain connects TRBV2 to TRBJ1-1; TRBD1 might be the D (5 bases). V was shortened by 3 bases and J by 5 bases, with 13 bases between the two germline ends. Germline V gene lookup returns CDR1 SNHLY and CDR2 FYNNEI. CDR3 length: 14 amino acids. The CDR3 DNA sequence: TGTGCCAGCAGTGACTGGGGAAAGGGGACTGAAGCTTTCTTT. It specifies CASSDWGKGTEAFF.

The rearrangement joins TRBV5-4 to TRBJ2-7; maybe TRBD2 (6 bases). Germline V gene sequence: CDR1 SGHNT, CDR2 YYREEE (reference sequence). Deletions cut 6 bases from V and 2 bases from J, with 15 bases between. The CDR3 loop spans 14 amino acids. The CDR3 DNA reads as TGTGCCAGCAACCTCGGGGGTGCGACCTACGAGCAGTACTTC. It specifies CASNLGGATYEQYF.

V and J are TRBV6-1 and TRBJ2-7, with a weak D call TRBD2 (7 bases). The CDR3 sequence is 15 residues long. Germline V gene data show CDR1 as MNHNS and CDR2 as SASEGT. V was pared by 7 bases and J by 4 bases, with 20 bases between. The chain's CDR3 is CASTSRGGTLYEQYF. CDR3 DNA sequence: TGTGCCAGCACTAGTAGGGGGGGGACTCTTTACGAGCAGTACTTC.

The V and J genes are TRBV7-2 and TRBJ2-7; 7 nucleotides align to TRBD2. The CDR3 spans 16 residues. V lost 3 bases, J lost 8 bases, and 16 bases stayed unmatched. Germline CDR1 and CDR2: SGHTA and FQGNSA. CDR3 DNA sequence: TGTGCCAGCAGCTTGGAGAGCGGGAAACCCCAACGAAAGCAGTACTTC. It encodes CASSLESGKPQRKQYF.

The rearrangement links TRBV18 to TRBJ2-7; TRBD1 is a possible D gene (6 bases). Trimming took 9 bases from V and 0 from J, leaving 15 bases between them. The CDR3 has 14 amino acids. CDR1 KGHSH and CDR2 LQKENI come from the germline V gene. CDR3 bases: TGTGCCAGTTCCGGGACAATGAGCTCCTACGAGCAGTACTTC. It specifies CASSGTMSSYEQYF.

The V call is TRBV11-2, the J call TRBJ2-7; a possible D gene is TRBD2 (5 bases). Trimming stripped 5 bases from V and 0 bases from J, with 11 bases between. The CDR3 consists of 14 residues. From germline, CDR1 is SGHAT and CDR2 FQNNGV. The chain's CDR3 is CASSLTTTSYEQYF. CDR3 sequence (DNA): TGTGCCAGCAGCCTGACTACCACCTCCTACGAGCAGTACTTC.

The gene calls are TRBV4-1 and TRBJ2-7, with TRBD1 matching 8 bases. V gave up 2 bases and J gave up 4 bases; unmatched junction bases: 10. Germline CDR1 MGHRA, CDR2 YSYEKL. The CDR3 runs to 16 residues. This CDR3 reads CASSQRQGSGPYEQYF. The CDR3 nucleotides are TGCGCCAGCAGCCAAAGACAGGGGTCCGGGCCTTACGAGCAGTACTTC.